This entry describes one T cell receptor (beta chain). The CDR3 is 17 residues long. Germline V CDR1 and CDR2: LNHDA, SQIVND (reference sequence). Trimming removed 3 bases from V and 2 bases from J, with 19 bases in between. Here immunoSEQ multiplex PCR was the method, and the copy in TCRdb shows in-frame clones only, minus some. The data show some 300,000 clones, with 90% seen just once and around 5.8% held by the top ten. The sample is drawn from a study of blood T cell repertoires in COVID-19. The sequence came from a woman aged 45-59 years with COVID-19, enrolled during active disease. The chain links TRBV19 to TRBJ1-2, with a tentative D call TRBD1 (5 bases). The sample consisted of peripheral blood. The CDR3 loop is CASSMVQVLLLNYGYTF. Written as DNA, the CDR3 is TGTGCCAGTAGTATGGTACAGGTCTTACTCTTAAACTATGGCTACACCTTC. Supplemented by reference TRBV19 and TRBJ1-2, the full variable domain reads DGGITQSPKYLFRKEGQNVTLSCEQNLNHDAMYWYRQDPGQGLRLIYYSQIVNDFQKGDIAEGYSVSREKKESFPLTVTSAQKNPTAFYLCASSMVQVLLLNYGYTFGSGTRLTVV.